This TCR beta chain was recovered during a study of blood T cells in healthy people across ages. The V end lost 5 bases, the J end lost 6 bases, and 9 bases lay between the germline ends. This CDR3 has 11 residues. Germline V gene lookup returns CDR1 DFQATT and CDR2 SNEGSKA (reference sequence). A J-beta primer mix and a sample-barcoded 5' primer were used in a second PCR of about 6 to 12 cycles. TCRdb analysed the 5' RACE reads with MiXCR anew, one entry per CDR3 protein. The sample includes some 690,000 distinct CDR3 sequences, 22% of them seen just once. This clonotype was counted a few times. Each donor was a healthy Caucasian individual from Russia, aged roughly 6 to 100.

V and J are TRBV20-1 and TRBJ2-3; D not resolved. The sequenced sample consisted of blood. The clonotype comes from a man between 65 and 85 years old in good health. CDR3 residues: CSAGAADTQYF. DNA of the CDR3: TGCAGTGCTGGTGCTGCTGATACGCAGTATTTT.